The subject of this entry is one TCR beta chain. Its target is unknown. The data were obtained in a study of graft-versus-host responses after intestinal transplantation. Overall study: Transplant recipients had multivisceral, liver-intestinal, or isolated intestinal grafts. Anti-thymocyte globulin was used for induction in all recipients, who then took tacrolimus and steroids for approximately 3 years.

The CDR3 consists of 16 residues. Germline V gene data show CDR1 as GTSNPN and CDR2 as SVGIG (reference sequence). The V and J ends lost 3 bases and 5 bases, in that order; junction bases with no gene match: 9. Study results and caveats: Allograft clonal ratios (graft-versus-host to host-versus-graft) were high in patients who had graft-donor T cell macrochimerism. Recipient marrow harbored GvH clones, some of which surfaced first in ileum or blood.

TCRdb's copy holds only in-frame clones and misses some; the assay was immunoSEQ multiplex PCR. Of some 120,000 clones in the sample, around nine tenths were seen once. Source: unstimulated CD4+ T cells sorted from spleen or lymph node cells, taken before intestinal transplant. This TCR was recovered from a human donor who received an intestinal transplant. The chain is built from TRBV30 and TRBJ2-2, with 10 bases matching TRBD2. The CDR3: CAWRKAGGQKTGELFF. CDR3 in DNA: TGTGCCTGGAGAAAAGCGGGGGGGCAAAAAACCGGGGAGCTGTTTTTT.